This T cell receptor beta chain was observed in a study of blood T cell repertoires in COVID-19. The overall study: Samples taken during acute and convalescent COVID-19 were collected in the United States, Italy and Spain. The analysed material was cDNA or gDNA that came from T cells, B-cell-depleted T cells, or PBMCs.

How the authors handled the data: Amplification with reference gene primers provided the estimates of nucleated cell counts. The method was immunoSEQ multiplex PCR; TCRdb's version includes in-frame clones alone and lacks a portion of them. V, J and clone size derive from that table, while D and trimming were established from the DNA sequence. The sample has 130,000 or so clones, 80% to 85% seen once. The sample comprised peripheral blood. This receptor was taken from a man aged 55 to 70 with acute or convalescent COVID-19.

CDR3 nucleotide sequence: TGTGCCAGTCGTGGGGGACAGGATAATGAAAAACTGTTTTTT. Translated: CASRGGQDNEKLFF. The V gene is TRBV19, the J gene TRBJ1-4, with 8 nucleotides matching TRBD1. This CDR3 has 14 amino acids. Germline loops: CDR1 LNHDA, CDR2 SQIVND (reference sequence). The V and J ends lost 8 bases and 4 bases, in that order; junction bases with no gene match: 6.